These T cell receptor beta chains were read from a single sample in a study of shared clonotypes between healthy human individuals. Libraries were prepared by immunoSEQ multiplex PCR; TCRdb keeps only in-frame clonotypes and omits some of them. Of 980,000 or so clones listed, 70% to 85% are singletons. Source material: memory CD4+ T cells sorted from blood. The source of these receptors is a young man in good health. CDR3s include the opening cysteine and the closing phenylalanine or tryptophan. A D gene is named only where the DNA matches it firmly. Part of the rows lack a size; the others show once, few, many or a class for expanded clones.

j_gene | abundance | d_gene | v_gene | CDR3nt | CDR3aa
TRBJ2-2 | - | TRBD2 | TRBV4-3 | TGCGCCAGCAGCCAACTAGCGGGAGGTAACACCGGGGAGCTGTTTTTT | CASSQLAGGNTGELFF
TRBJ1-6 | - | TRBD1 | TRBV5-6 | TGTGCCAGCAGCGGGGACAGAAGCTCCTATAATTCACCCCTCCACTTT | CASSGDRSSYNSPLHF
TRBJ2-7 | - | - | TRBV6-1 | TGTGCCAGCTGTCGACTTCCCTACGAGCAGTACTTC | CASCRLPYEQYF
TRBJ2-4 | - | TRBD1 | TRBV27 | TGTGCCAGCAAAAAGGGGGCAGGCCCCAAAAACATTCAGTACTTC | CASKKGAGPKNIQYF
TRBJ2-7 | - | - | TRBV6-1 | TGTGCCAGCGCTGCGGTGAGCTCCTACGAGCAGTACTTC | CASAAVSSYEQYF
TRBJ1-1 | - | - | TRBV6-6 | TGTGCCAGCAGTGAGGCGGCAGATGAAGCTTTCTTT | CASSEAADEAFF
TRBJ2-2 | - | - | TRBV2 | TGTGCCACCAGAGGGACACGGGCTGGGGAGCTGTTTTTT | CATRGTRAGELFF
TRBJ2-7 | - | TRBD1 | TRBV27 | TGTGCCAGCAGAAGACAGGGGGGTGAATCGGGCGAGCAGTACTTC | CASRRQGGESGEQYF
TRBJ2-7 | - | - | TRBV28 | TGTGCCAGCACCATCTACGAGAAACCCTACGAGCAGTACTTC | CASTIYEKPYEQYF
TRBJ2-2 | - | - | TRBV7-2 | TGTGCCAGCAGCTTAGACGGGGCCAGGGCCGGGGAGCTGTTTTTT | CASSLDGARAGELFF
TRBJ2-3 | - | - | TRBV19 | TGTGCCAGTAGTGGGGGCCAAGCGATAAGGACAGATACGCAGTATTTT | CASSGGQAIRTDTQYF
TRBJ1-6 | - | - | TRBV6-5 | TGTGCCAGCAGTTACTCGGGCCAGTTTAATTCACCCCTCCACTTT | CASSYSGQFNSPLHF
TRBJ1-5 | - | TRBD1 | TRBV19 | TGTGCCAGTAGTAGAGGACAGGGGCCGGCTTTGACCCAGCATTTT | CASSRGQGPALTQHF
TRBJ1-1 | - | TRBD1 | TRBV9 | TGTGCCAGCAGCGCGAAGCAGGGGGTGAACACTGAAGCTTTCTTT | CASSAKQGVNTEAFF
TRBJ2-3 | - | - | TRBV5-4 | TGTGCCAGCAGCTGGCCCTCCACTACGCAGTATTTT | CASSWPSTTQYF
TRBJ2-4 | few | - | TRBV15 | TGTGCCACCAGCAGAGAAGGGGGGAGCAACATTCAGTACTTC | CATSREGGSNIQYF
TRBJ1-1 | few | - | TRBV5-4 | TGTGCCAGCAGTCGCGGTGGAGTTGACACTGAAGCTTTCTTT | CASSRGGVDTEAFF
TRBJ1-2 | - | - | TRBV30 | TGTGCCTGGAGTGTACAGGGAACCCTTCAGAATGGCTACACCTTC | CAWSVQGTLQNGYTF
TRBJ2-7 | - | - | TRBV28 | TGTGCCAGCATCAATCCCGGGACTCTCGAGCAGTACTTC | CASINPGTLEQYF
TRBJ2-2 | once | TRBD2 | TRBV5-1 | TGCGCCAGCAGCTTGGCCGGGACTACGGGGGCCGGGGAGCTGTTTTTT | CASSLAGTTGAGELFF
TRBJ1-1 | few | - | TRBV28 | TGTGCCAGCAGTTTAGCCAGGAACACTGAAGCTTTCTTT | CASSLARNTEAFF
TRBJ2-1 | few | TRBD2 | TRBV4-3 | TGCGCCAGCAGCCATAATACGACTAGCGAGCACAAAGGGGTCAATGAGCAGTTCTTC | CASSHNTTSEHKGVNEQFF
TRBJ1-2 | - | - | TRBV28 | TGTGCCAGCAGTCTCGTATCGGGCTACACCTTC | CASSLVSGYTF
TRBJ1-1 | - | - | TRBV30 | TGTGCCTGGGCGAGGGTCGTGGGGGCTTTCTTT | CAWARVVGAFF
TRBJ2-3 | - | - | TRBV7-2 | TGTGCCAGCAGTCATCTAGGGTTAGGGCTTGGGCTGGCAGATACGCAGTATTTT | CASSHLGLGLGLADTQYF